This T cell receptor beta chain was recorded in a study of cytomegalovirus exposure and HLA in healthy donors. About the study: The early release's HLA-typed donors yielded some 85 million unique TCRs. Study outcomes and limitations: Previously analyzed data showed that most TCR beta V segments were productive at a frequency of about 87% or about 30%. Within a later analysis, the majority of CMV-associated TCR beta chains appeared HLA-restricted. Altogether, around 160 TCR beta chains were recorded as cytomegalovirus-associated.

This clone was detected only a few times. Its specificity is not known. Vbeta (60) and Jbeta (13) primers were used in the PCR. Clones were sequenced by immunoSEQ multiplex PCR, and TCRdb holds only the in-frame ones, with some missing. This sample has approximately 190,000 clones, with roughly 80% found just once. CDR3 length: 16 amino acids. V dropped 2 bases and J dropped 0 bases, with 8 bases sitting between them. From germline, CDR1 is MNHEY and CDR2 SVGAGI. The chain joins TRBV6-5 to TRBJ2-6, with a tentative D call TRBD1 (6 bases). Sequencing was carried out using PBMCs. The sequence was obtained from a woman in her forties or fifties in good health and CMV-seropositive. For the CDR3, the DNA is TGTGCCAGCAGTTACGCGGACAGCTCTGGGGCCAACGTCCTGACTTTC. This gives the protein CASSYADSSGANVLTF.